Presented here are 5 T cell receptor beta chains from one specimen sequenced in a study of identical twins. TCRdb ran MiXCR on the 5' RACE reads and lists one entry per CDR3 protein. The table has about 480,000 distinct CDR3 sequences, 12% to 15% seen once. This sample was also put to use in a study of yellow fever vaccine responses in identical twins.

Sequencing input: CD4+ T cells sorted from blood. The receptor source for this set is a woman aged 18-29 years in good health.

This chain joins TRBV7-2 and TRBJ2-1, with a tentative D call TRBD2 (5 bases). CDR1 and CDR2 from the germline V gene are SGHTA and FQGNSA. The V and J ends lost 5 bases and 12 bases respectively, with 11 bases between them. The CDR3 is made up of 11 amino acids. CDR3 residues: CASSPSGVQFF. In DNA, the CDR3 is TGTGCCAGCAGCCCTTCCGGGGTGCAGTTCTTC.

This clonotype was seen more than once but under ten times. The CDR3 coding sequence is TGTGCCAGCAGCTCCAATGTAGGAGCCCCGAGACAGTACTTC. This sequence encodes CASSSNVGAPRQYF. This chain links TRBV7-9 with TRBJ2-4; D is unresolved. The CDR3 consists of 14 residues. Trimming left V 4 bases short and J 13 bases short, with 20 bases between. CDR1 and CDR2 (germline): SEHNR, FQNEAQ (reference sequence).

This clonotype was observed at least ten times. The chain is built from TRBV12-3 or TRBV12-4 and TRBJ2-3; 7 positions match TRBD1. This CDR3 contains 13 residues. V shed 6 bases, J shed 3 bases, and the junction held 3 bases outside the gene matches. The CDR3 coding sequence is TGTGCCAGCAGAGAGGGGGCTACAGATACGCAGTATTTT. Its translation is CASREGATDTQYF.

This clonotype was detected only a few times. The chain recombines TRBV4-2 with TRBJ2-7; D could derive from TRBD1 or TRBD2 (6 bases each). CDR1 and CDR2 from the germline V gene are LGHNA and YNFKEQ. The germline V and J ends were trimmed by 1 base and 5 bases, with 24 bases remaining between them. The length of the CDR3 is 18 residues. The CDR3 region has the DNA TGTGCCAGCAGCCAAGGTGGGGGGCAACTCGCACCCCGGCACGAGCAGTACTTC. This gives the protein CASSQGGGQLAPRHEQYF.

In its sample, this clonotype was seen a few times. The chain is built from TRBV7-9 and TRBJ1-5; a weak D match, TRBD1 (6 bases). Deletions cut 4 bases from V and 5 bases from J, with 9 bases between. The germline CDR1 and CDR2 sequences are SEHNR and FQNEAQ (reference sequence). The CDR3 has 13 residues. CDR3 sequence reads: CASSWGPDQPQHF. For the CDR3, the DNA is TGTGCCAGCAGCTGGGGGCCGGATCAGCCCCAGCATTTT.